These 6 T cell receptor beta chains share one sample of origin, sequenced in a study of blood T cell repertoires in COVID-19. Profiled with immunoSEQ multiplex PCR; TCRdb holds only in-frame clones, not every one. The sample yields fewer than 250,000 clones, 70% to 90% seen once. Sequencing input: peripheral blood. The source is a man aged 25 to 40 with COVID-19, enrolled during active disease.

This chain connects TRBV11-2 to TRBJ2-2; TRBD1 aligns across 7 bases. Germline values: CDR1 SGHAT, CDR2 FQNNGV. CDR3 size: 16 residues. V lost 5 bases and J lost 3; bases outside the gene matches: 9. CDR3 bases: TGTGCCAGCAGCCGCGTAGGACAGGCGTACACCGGGGAGCTGTTTTTT. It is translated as CASSRVGQAYTGELFF.

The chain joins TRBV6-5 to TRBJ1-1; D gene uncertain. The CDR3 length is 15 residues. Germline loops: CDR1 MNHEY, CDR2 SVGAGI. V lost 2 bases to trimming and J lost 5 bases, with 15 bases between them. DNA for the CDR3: TGTGCCAGCAGTTACGGTTTTGGAGGATTGACTGAAGCTTTCTTT. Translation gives CASSYGFGGLTEAFF.

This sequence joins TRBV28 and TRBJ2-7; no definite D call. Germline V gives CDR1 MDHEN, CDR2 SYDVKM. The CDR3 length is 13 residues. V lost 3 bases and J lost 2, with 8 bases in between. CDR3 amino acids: CASSLGPPYEQYF. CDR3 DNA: TGTGCCAGCAGTTTGGGCCCCCCCTACGAGCAGTACTTC.

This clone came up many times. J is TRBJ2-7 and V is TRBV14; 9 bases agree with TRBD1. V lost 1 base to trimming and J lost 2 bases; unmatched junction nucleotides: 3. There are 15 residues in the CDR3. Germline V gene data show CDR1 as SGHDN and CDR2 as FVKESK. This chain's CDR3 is CASSQGGQGTYEQYF. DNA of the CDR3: TGTGCCAGCAGCCAAGGGGGACAGGGAACCTACGAGCAGTACTTC.

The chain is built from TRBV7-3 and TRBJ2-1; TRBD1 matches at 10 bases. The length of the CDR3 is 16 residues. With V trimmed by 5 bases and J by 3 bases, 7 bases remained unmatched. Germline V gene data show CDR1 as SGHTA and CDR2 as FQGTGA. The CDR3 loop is CASSQVTGGFYNEQFF. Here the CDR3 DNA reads TGTGCCAGCAGCCAGGTGACAGGGGGCTTCTACAATGAGCAGTTCTTC.

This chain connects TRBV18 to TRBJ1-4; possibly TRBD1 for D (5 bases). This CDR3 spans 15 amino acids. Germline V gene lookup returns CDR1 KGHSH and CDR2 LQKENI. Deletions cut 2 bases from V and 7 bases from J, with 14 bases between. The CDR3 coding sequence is TGTGCCAGCTCACCAAGCAGGGAAAGTATTGAAAAACTGTTTTTT. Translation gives CASSPSRESIEKLFF.